These T cell receptor beta chains were read from a single sample in a study of cytomegalovirus exposure and HLA in healthy donors. Measured with immunoSEQ multiplex PCR; TCRdb has only the in-frame clones, and not every one. The data show 90,000 to 150,000 clones, 70% to 75% seen once. Sequenced input: PBMCs. Receptors were obtained from a woman between 40 and 50 years old in good health and CMV-seronegative. The conserved cysteine and the conserved F or W are not part of the CDR3 here. D genes are given only for firm matches. Where a row states a size, it is once, few, many or the class of an expanded clone; other rows omit it.

D gene: NA; J gene: TRBJ2-3; V gene: TRBV9; clone size: NA; CDR3 protein: ASSVEGNSLDTQY
D gene: NA; J gene: TRBJ1-3; V gene: TRBV7-2; clone size: NA; CDR3 protein: ASSPRAGVGNTIY
D gene: TRBD1; J gene: TRBJ1-4; V gene: TRBV7-9; clone size: NA; CDR3 protein: ASRPPGQGREKLF
D gene: TRBD1; J gene: TRBJ2-7; V gene: TRBV6-1; clone size: NA; CDR3 protein: ASSGDREIPLFYEQY
D gene: TRBD1; J gene: TRBJ1-1; V gene: TRBV30; clone size: few; CDR3 protein: AWSIQGAGEAF
D gene: NA; J gene: TRBJ2-1; V gene: TRBV7-3; clone size: NA; CDR3 protein: ASSIQRYNEQF
D gene: TRBD1; J gene: TRBJ2-7; V gene: TRBV7-8; clone size: NA; CDR3 protein: ASRQLPGQGRNEQY
D gene: NA; J gene: TRBJ2-7; V gene: TRBV30; clone size: NA; CDR3 protein: AWSSTGGVYEQY
D gene: NA; J gene: TRBJ1-3; V gene: TRBV7-8; clone size: NA; CDR3 protein: ASSSHSGNTIY
D gene: TRBD1; J gene: TRBJ2-7; V gene: TRBV6-5; clone size: NA; CDR3 protein: ASRAGQGREQY
D gene: TRBD2; J gene: NA; V gene: TRBV10-1; clone size: NA; CDR3 protein: ASARLANNYEQY
D gene: TRBD2; J gene: TRBJ2-3; V gene: TRBV11-3; clone size: NA; CDR3 protein: ASSSGTSGAAFRTDTQY
D gene: TRBD1; J gene: TRBJ1-4; V gene: TRBV19; clone size: NA; CDR3 protein: ASTGQGGFANEKLF
D gene: TRBD2; J gene: TRBJ2-7; V gene: TRBV7-2; clone size: NA; CDR3 protein: ASRAGTSDHEQY
D gene: NA; J gene: TRBJ2-4; V gene: TRBV7-2; clone size: NA; CDR3 protein: ASSLEVGVLAKNIQY
D gene: NA; J gene: TRBJ2-1; V gene: TRBV19; clone size: NA; CDR3 protein: ASSTADSSYNEQF
D gene: NA; J gene: TRBJ2-7; V gene: TRBV11-2; clone size: NA; CDR3 protein: ASSPAGYEQY
D gene: NA; J gene: TRBJ1-1; V gene: TRBV5-5; clone size: NA; CDR3 protein: ASSLQAHRGTEAF
D gene: TRBD2; J gene: TRBJ2-1; V gene: TRBV27; clone size: NA; CDR3 protein: ASRPPSGGAGEQF
D gene: NA; J gene: TRBJ2-2; V gene: TRBV4-1; clone size: NA; CDR3 protein: ASSQVLRGPGELF
D gene: TRBD1; J gene: TRBJ1-3; V gene: TRBV27; clone size: NA; CDR3 protein: ASSTRQGTGNTIY
D gene: TRBD1; J gene: TRBJ1-1; V gene: TRBV2; clone size: NA; CDR3 protein: ASSRQGRSTEAF
D gene: NA; J gene: TRBJ1-1; V gene: TRBV19; clone size: NA; CDR3 protein: ASSWRGSNTEAF
D gene: TRBD1; J gene: TRBJ2-3; V gene: TRBV10-3; clone size: few; CDR3 protein: ASSDGTGGTDTQY
D gene: TRBD2; J gene: TRBJ2-2; V gene: TRBV4-2; clone size: NA; CDR3 protein: ASSSVPLAGNTGELF
D gene: TRBD2; J gene: TRBJ2-5; V gene: TRBV5-1; clone size: NA; CDR3 protein: ASSFGVAGEQETQY
D gene: NA; J gene: TRBJ1-2; V gene: TRBV2; clone size: few; CDR3 protein: ASSVQGYGYT
D gene: TRBD1; J gene: TRBJ2-2; V gene: TRBV19; clone size: NA; CDR3 protein: ASRQGAETGELF
D gene: NA; J gene: TRBJ2-5; V gene: TRBV7-2; clone size: NA; CDR3 protein: ASSLVGGPYEAQY
D gene: TRBD1; J gene: TRBJ1-5; V gene: TRBV6-5; clone size: NA; CDR3 protein: ASRQTGGNQPQH
D gene: TRBD2; J gene: TRBJ2-5; V gene: TRBV19; clone size: NA; CDR3 protein: ASSIGSGRPQETQY
D gene: NA; J gene: TRBJ2-2; V gene: TRBV5-1; clone size: NA; CDR3 protein: ASSPLAGAGTGELF
D gene: TRBD2; J gene: TRBJ2-7; V gene: TRBV7-2; clone size: NA; CDR3 protein: ASSLVAGGSYEQY
D gene: TRBD2; J gene: TRBJ2-1; V gene: TRBV4-2; clone size: NA; CDR3 protein: ASSPPGLSYNEQF
D gene: TRBD1; J gene: TRBJ1-5; V gene: TRBV6-6; clone size: NA; CDR3 protein: ATAGGQGLLQPQH
D gene: TRBD2; J gene: TRBJ2-1; V gene: TRBV7-9; clone size: NA; CDR3 protein: ASSQLAGGHNEQF
D gene: NA; J gene: TRBJ2-3; V gene: TRBV18; clone size: NA; CDR3 protein: ASSLKQGGTDTQY
D gene: TRBD1; J gene: TRBJ1-1; V gene: TRBV7-9; clone size: few; CDR3 protein: ASSPGTANTEAF
D gene: TRBD1; J gene: TRBJ2-5; V gene: TRBV5-1; clone size: NA; CDR3 protein: ASSPTGVGETQY
D gene: NA; J gene: TRBJ2-4; V gene: TRBV19; clone size: NA; CDR3 protein: ASSISQGIQY
D gene: NA; J gene: TRBJ2-5; V gene: TRBV18; clone size: NA; CDR3 protein: ASSTPGKQGTQY